Given below is one TCR beta chain in context. Its specificity is unknown. The V segment lost 1 base and the J segment 2 bases; nucleotides outside the gene matches: 7. This CDR3 spans 15 amino acids. The germline gives CDR1 GTSNPN, CDR2 SVGIG (reference sequence). This sample stems from a study of cytomegalovirus exposure and HLA in healthy donors. Findings and caveats of the study: TCR beta V segments were, for the most part, productive about 87% or about 30% of the time in an earlier analysis. Presence/absence analyses took donor sequencing depth as roughly uniform. Later work associated approximately 17,000 TCR beta sequences with HLA alleles at 0.05 false discovery rate. A later analysis linked a missense DCLRE1C variant to TCR beta V- and J-gene trimming.

PCR primers comprised 60 Vbeta and 13 Jbeta primers. The repertoire was sequenced with immunoSEQ multiplex PCR; TCRdb's copy has only in-frame clones and lacks some. The table for this sample gives 140,000 to 150,000 clones. This TCR was sampled from a male donor in good health and CMV-seronegative. This rearrangement joins TRBV30 to TRBJ1-2; 7 bases align to TRBD1. The sequenced sample consisted of PBMCs. This CDR3 is CAWSDRGRVNYGYTF. The CDR3 nucleotides are TGTGCCTGGAGTGACAGGGGACGGGTCAACTATGGCTACACCTTC.